This section outlines one TCR beta chain sequence together with its context. The data stem from a study of blood T cell repertoires in COVID-19. Study-wide background: From the United States, Italy and Spain came samples of acute and convalescent COVID-19. T cells, B-cell-depleted T cells, or PBMCs provided the cDNA or gDNA that served as material.

V dropped 8 bases and J dropped 4 bases, with 18 bases sitting between them. Looked up from germline, CDR1 is SNHLY and CDR2 is FYNNEI. This CDR3 has 15 residues. Per the study methods: Amplification with reference gene primers provided the estimates of nucleated cell counts. Sequenced by immunoSEQ multiplex PCR; TCRdb stores in-frame clones only, minus some. V and J calls and clone size are as listed in that table; D and trimming were resolved from the DNA. The repertoire includes some 170,000 clones, roughly 85% of them detected once, and 6.5% to 9% sits in the top ten. This receptor was identified in a woman aged 55-70 years with acute or convalescent COVID-19. The chain uses TRBV2 and TRBJ2-1, with a tentative D call TRBD2 (6 bases). The specimen was peripheral blood. Here the CDR3 DNA reads TGTGCCAGCCAGCCCGTGCTAGCGACTTACAATGAGCAGTTCTTC. It yields the protein CASQPVLATYNEQFF. The whole variable domain, remainder taken from reference TRBV2 and TRBJ2-1, is EPEVTQTPSHQVTQMGQEVILRCVPISNHLYFYWYRQILGQKVEFLVSFYNNEISEKSEIFDDQFSVERPDGSNFTLKIRSTKLEDSAMYFCASQPVLATYNEQFFGPGTRLTVL.